This T cell receptor (beta chain) was captured in a study of blood T cells in healthy people across ages. The use of a sample-barcoded 5' primer and a J-beta primer mix characterized a second PCR of roughly 7 to 11 cycles. TCRdb itself ran the 5' RACE reads through MiXCR, one entry per CDR3 protein. The sample lists approximately 800,000 distinct CDR3 sequences; 46% were seen once. The CDR3 is 11 residues long. Germline values: CDR1 SQVTM, CDR2 ANQGSEA. Between the trimmed V and J ends, which lost 6 bases and 12 bases, there was a span of 15 bases. This TCR derives from a man older than 75 in good health. The sample comprised blood. V gene TRBV29-1 combines with J gene TRBJ2-1, with a possible D match to TRBD1 (5 bases). CDR3 bases: TGCAGCGTAGCAGGGCTTCGGACGCAGTTCTTC. It codes for CSVAGLRTQFF.